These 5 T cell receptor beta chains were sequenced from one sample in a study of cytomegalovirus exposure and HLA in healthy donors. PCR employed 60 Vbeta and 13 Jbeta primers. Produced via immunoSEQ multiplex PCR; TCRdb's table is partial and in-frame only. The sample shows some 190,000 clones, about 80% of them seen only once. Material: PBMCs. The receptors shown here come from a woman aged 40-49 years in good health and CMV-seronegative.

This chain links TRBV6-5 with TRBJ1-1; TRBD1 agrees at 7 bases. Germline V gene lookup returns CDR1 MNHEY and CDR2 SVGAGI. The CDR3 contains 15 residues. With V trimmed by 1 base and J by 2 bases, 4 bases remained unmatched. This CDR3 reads CASSYWNRGNTEAFF. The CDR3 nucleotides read TGTGCCAGCAGTTACTGGAACAGGGGAAACACTGAAGCTTTCTTT.

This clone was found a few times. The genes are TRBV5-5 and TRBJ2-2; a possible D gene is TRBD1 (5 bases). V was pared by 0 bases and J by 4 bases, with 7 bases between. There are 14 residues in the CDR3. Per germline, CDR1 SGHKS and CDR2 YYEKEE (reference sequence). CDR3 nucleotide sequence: TGTGCCAGCAGCTTGGACAGGATCACCGGGGAGCTGTTTTTT. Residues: CASSLDRITGELFF.

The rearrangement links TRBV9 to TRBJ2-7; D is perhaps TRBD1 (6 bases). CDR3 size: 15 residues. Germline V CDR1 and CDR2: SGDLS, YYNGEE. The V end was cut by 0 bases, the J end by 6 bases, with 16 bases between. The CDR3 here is CASSVGAGVLPEQYF. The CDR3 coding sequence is TGTGCCAGCAGCGTAGGAGCAGGGGTGCTTCCCGAGCAGTACTTC.

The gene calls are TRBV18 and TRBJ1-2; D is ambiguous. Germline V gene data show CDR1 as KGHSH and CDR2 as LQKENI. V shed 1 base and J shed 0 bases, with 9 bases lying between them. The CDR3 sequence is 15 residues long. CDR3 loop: CASSPLSTTNYGYTF. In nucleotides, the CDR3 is TGTGCCAGCTCACCACTTAGCACTACTAACTATGGCTACACCTTC.

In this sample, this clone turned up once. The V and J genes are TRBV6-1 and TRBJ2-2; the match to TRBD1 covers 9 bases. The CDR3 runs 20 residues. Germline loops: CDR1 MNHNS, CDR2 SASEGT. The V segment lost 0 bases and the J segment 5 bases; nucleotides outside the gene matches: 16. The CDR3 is CASSEASRWWGQGRTGELFF. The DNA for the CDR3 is TGTGCCAGCAGTGAAGCGAGTCGTTGGTGGGGACAGGGACGGACCGGGGAGCTGTTTTTT.